The sequence of this TCR beta chain was determined in a study of CD4+ T cells in melanoma. Study-level points and caveats: CD8+ T cell, macrophage and B cell function reportedly correlated with neoantigen-specific CD4+ T cells. Reportedly, melanoma neoantigen-specific CD4+ T cells showed varied differentiation states.

Profiling relied on immunoSEQ multiplex PCR, and the TCRdb table lists in-frame clones only, not all of them. The table includes about 10,000 clones, around three quarters detected once. The ends were cut back, 5 bases at V and 4 bases at J, with 15 bases in the middle. CDR1 and CDR2 from the germline V gene are SEHNR and FQNEAQ (reference sequence). CDR3 size: 15 residues. Judged by abundance, this clone is medium-sized (0.01 to 0.1%). Its specificity is not known. The gene calls are TRBV7-9 and TRBJ2-1, with D uncertain. The receptor comes from a human donor with melanoma. The sequencing sample was made of cells from a culture (not recorded whether cultured in vitro). CDR3 in DNA: TGTGCCAGCAGCCCAGAGTTTGAGATATACAATGAGCAGTTCTTC. This encodes CASSPEFEIYNEQFF.